What follows describes a single T cell receptor beta chain. Profiled with immunoSEQ multiplex PCR; TCRdb holds only in-frame clones, not every one. The table lists roughly 120,000 clones, around 90% of them singletons, with 2% to 2.5% in the top ten. This sample is drawn from a study of control samples from healthy donors and cancer patients. V was cut by 0 bases and J by 1 base, with 7 bases left in between. The CDR3 runs to 15 residues. Germline values: CDR1 SGHDN, CDR2 FVKESK. This TCR derives from a woman between 65 and 79 years old in good health. The chain links TRBV14 to TRBJ2-1, with D unresolved. Sequencing input: blood. CDR3 in DNA: TGTGCCAGCAGCCAAGAGCACGGGTCCTACAATGAGCAGTTCTTC. Translation: CASSQEHGSYNEQFF.